This record concerns one T cell receptor (beta chain) sequence. Other DNA sequences in this specimen translate into the identical CDR3. The data originate from a study of T cell changes during pregnancy in multiple sclerosis. Produced via immunoSEQ multiplex PCR; TCRdb's table is partial and in-frame only. The table lists 90,000 to 120,000 clones, roughly 92% of them singletons, with over 0.65% in the top ten. From germline, CDR1 is GTSNPN and CDR2 SVGIG (reference sequence). Between the trimmed V and J ends, which lost 1 base and 4 bases, there was a span of 17 bases. CDR3 size: 15 residues. This receptor was obtained from a female donor in good health, enrolled as a control in a pregnancy study. The V and J genes are TRBV30 and TRBJ2-7, with D maybe TRBD1 (6 bases). The starting material was peripheral blood, obtained in the third trimester of pregnancy. CDR3 loop: CAWSGEGQGLYEQYF. The CDR3 bases are TGTGCCTGGAGTGGCGAGGGGCAGGGGTTGTACGAGCAGTACTTC.